This is a list of T cell receptor beta chains from one sample in a study of blood T cell repertoires in COVID-19. The protocol was immunoSEQ multiplex PCR, while the TCRdb copy is restricted to in-frame clones and leaves out a portion. The profile shows fewer than 450,000 clones, more than 70% of them singletons. The sample consisted of peripheral blood. The receptors here all came from an older woman with COVID-19, enrolled during active disease. Both conserved end residues are part of each CDR3. D genes are given only for firm matches. Clone size, where shown, is once, few, many, or a class for clones that have expanded.

CDR3 length	J gene	V gene	D gene	clone size	CDR3 DNA	CDR3 protein
13	TRBJ2-5	TRBV18	.	.	TGTGCCAGCTCACCATGGCAGCAAGAGACCCAGTACTTC	CASSPWQQETQYF
14	TRBJ1-5	TRBV28	TRBD1	.	TGTGCCAGCAGACCCGACAGGGTGGGCCAGCCCCAGCATTTT	CASRPDRVGQPQHF
13	TRBJ1-1	TRBV5-6	TRBD1	once	TGTGCCAGCAGCTTGGACAGGGGGGATGAAGCTTTCTTT	CASSLDRGDEAFF
13	TRBJ2-7	TRBV7-2	.	.	TGTGCCAGCAGGGGTGGGAGCTCCTACGAGCAGTACTTC	CASRGGSSYEQYF
13	TRBJ1-3	TRBV10-3	.	.	TGTGCCGCCCTACAGGCCTCTGGAAACACCATATATTTT	CAALQASGNTIYF
14	TRBJ1-6	TRBV6-5	TRBD1	.	TGTGCCAGCAGAGGGACAGGAATTAATTCACCCCTCCACTTT	CASRGTGINSPLHF
16	TRBJ1-5	TRBV7-8	.	.	TGTGCCAGCAGCTTAGGGCGGGCGGGAATCGAACAGCCCCAGCATTTT	CASSLGRAGIEQPQHF
13	TRBJ2-1	TRBV28	.	few	TGTGCCAGCAGCGGACCCGTTCCCCGGAGGGTGCTCTTC	CASSGPVPRRVLF
15	TRBJ2-3	TRBV24-1	TRBD2	once	TGTGCCACCAGTGATTTGTCTAGCGGGGCAGATACGCAGTATTTT	CATSDLSSGADTQYF
14	TRBJ2-1	TRBV5-4	.	.	TGTGCCAGCAGTCCGGGGGAAATTTATACGGTGCAGTTCTTC	CASSPGEIYTVQFF
13	TRBJ1-1	TRBV12-3/TRBV12-4	TRBD1	.	TGTGCCAGCAAACAGACAGGGGGCACTGAAGCTTTCTTT	CASKQTGGTEAFF
11	TRBJ2-4	TRBV2	.	.	TGTGCCAGCACTTTAGGGGACATTCAGTACTTC	CASTLGDIQYF
12	TRBJ1-1	TRBV6-5	.	.	TGTGCCAGCAGTTACTCGGGCCAGGGAGCTTTCTTT	CASSYSGQGAFF
15	TRBJ1-1	TRBV5-6	TRBD1	.	TGTGCCAGCAGCCCTTCGAACAGGGGACACACTGAAGCTTTCTTT	CASSPSNRGHTEAFF
15	TRBJ1-1	TRBV28	.	.	TGTGCCAGCAGTTCGATTTTGGGGGGAAACACTGAAGCTTTCTTT	CASSSILGGNTEAFF
14	TRBJ1-2	TRBV3-1/TRBV3-2	TRBD1	.	TGTGCCAGCAGCCAAGGGCAGGGGGCGGGTGGCTACACCTTC	CASSQGQGAGGYTF
13	TRBJ1-1	TRBV29-1	TRBD1	.	TGCAGCGTTGTGGGACAGCCTTTCGCTGAAGCTTTCTTT	CSVVGQPFAEAFF
14	TRBJ1-5	TRBV5-1	TRBD1	.	TGCGCCAGCAGCTTGGGGACAGGGAATCAGCCCCAGCATTTT	CASSLGTGNQPQHF
14	TRBJ1-6	TRBV30	.	.	TGTGCCTGGAGTGAAAAAACTTATAATTCACCCCTCCACTTT	CAWSEKTYNSPLHF
11	TRBJ1-1	TRBV5-1	.	.	TGCGCCAGCAGCGACAACTTTGAAGCTTTCTTT	CASSDNFEAFF
14	TRBJ1-6	TRBV30	TRBD1	.	TGTGCCTGGAGTAAGAGGACAGGGACTTCACCCCTCCACTTT	CAWSKRTGTSPLHF
14	TRBJ1-4	TRBV5-6	TRBD1	.	TGTGCCAGCAGCGACCTCAGGGGGACCGAAAAACTGTTTTTT	CASSDLRGTEKLFF
15	TRBJ2-3	TRBV5-1	.	.	TGCGCCAGCAGCTTGGCCTTTCCCTTCACAGATACGCAGTATTTT	CASSLAFPFTDTQYF
15	TRBJ2-1	TRBV10-3	TRBD1	.	TGTGCCATCAGTGAATCCGGGACAGACTACAATGAGCAGTTCTTC	CAISESGTDYNEQFF
13	TRBJ1-2	TRBV3-1/TRBV3-2	.	.	TGTGCCAGCAGCCAAGGAGCCGGCTATGGCTACACCTTC	CASSQGAGYGYTF
14	TRBJ1-1	TRBV18	TRBD1	.	TGTGCCAGCGGACAGGGGCGAGAGAACACTGAAGCTTTCTTT	CASGQGRENTEAFF
15	TRBJ2-1	TRBV11-2	TRBD1	.	TGTGCCAGCAGCCCCCCCGACAGGGTTCTCTATGAGCAGTTCTTC	CASSPPDRVLYEQFF
16	TRBJ2-1	TRBV10-3	TRBD2	once	TGTGCCATCAGTACCTCGGGGGGGGTATCCTACAATGAGCAGTTCTTC	CAISTSGGVSYNEQFF
17	TRBJ1-6	TRBV19	TRBD1	.	TGTGCCAGTCCTTATTTCCGACAGGGAGCAAATAATTCACCCCTCCACTTT	CASPYFRQGANNSPLHF
15	TRBJ2-5	TRBV19	.	.	TGTGCCAGCGCCTTTTTAGGGACAAACCAAGAGACCCAGTACTTC	CASAFLGTNQETQYF